Listed here is a single TCR beta chain. Deletions cut 4 bases from V and 1 base from J, with 11 bases between. The CDR3 has 14 residues. The germline CDR1 and CDR2 sequences are SGHRS and YFSETQ. The data stem from a study of blood T cell repertoires in COVID-19. Background on the study: Collection of acute and convalescent COVID-19 samples took place in the United States, Italy and Spain. Sample material is recorded as cDNA or gDNA derived from T cells, B-cell-depleted T cells, or PBMCs.

Sequencing used immunoSEQ multiplex PCR; TCRdb keeps in-frame clones, though not all of them. The sample includes under 200,000 clones, about 80% seen only once; the top ten take over 15%. Participant age was about 18 to 89 years, and participants resided in about two dozen US areas. Categorization into cohorts depended on clinical history that participants reported. This receptor was identified in a woman in her 70s in a cohort exposed to, infected with or recovered from COVID-19 (not recorded which). The sequencing input was PBMCs or T cells enriched from blood (not recorded which). V usage is TRBV5-1 and J usage is TRBJ1-1; no firm D call. CDR3 in amino acids: CASSASAANTEAFF. For the CDR3, the DNA is TGCGCCAGCAGCGCAAGCGCGGCGAACACTGAAGCTTTCTTT.